Following are 20 T cell receptor beta chains from one sample sequenced in a study of TIL therapy for anti-PD-1-resistant metastatic lung cancer (dated by TCRdb to about 2021). The sample's time point label, in plain terms: pre-treatment sample, taken before nivolumab and TIL therapy. The immunoSEQ v3 hsTCRB kit was used to amplify TCR beta CDR3 regions from genomic DNA through bias-controlled multiplex PCR. The table was pulled from immuneACCESS by TCRdb, which kept in-frame rearrangements only. Such tables lose some clones; where checked, under half of the loss comes from unresolved V genes, and the rest has no known cause. For this sample there are around 55,000 clones; around four fifths appear just once. The leading ten clones occupy less than 3.5% of the sample. The input for sequencing was blood, taken at baseline. These receptors were obtained from a person between 25 and 79 years old with non-small cell lung cancer.

The chain couples TRBV4-3 to TRBJ2-7; TRBD1 or TRBD2 may be the D gene (5 bases each). Germline V CDR1 and CDR2: LGHNA, YSLEER. The CDR3 has 17 amino acids. V was trimmed by 0 bases and J by 0 bases, leaving 15 bases between them. For the CDR3, the DNA is TGCGCCAGCAGCCAAGAAATAACCGGGACGAGCTCCTACGAGCAGTACTTC. It yields the protein CASSQEITGTSSYEQYF.

The rearrangement links TRBV9 to TRBJ2-5; 9 bases line up with TRBD1. The germline gives CDR1 SGDLS, CDR2 YYNGEE. V dropped 4 bases and J dropped 5; count of bases not matched to a gene: 3. The CDR3 is 13 amino acids. The CDR3 here is CASSSGTGETQYF. The CDR3 coding sequence is TGTGCCAGCAGCTCCGGGACAGGGGAGACCCAGTACTTC.

This chain links TRBV6-5 with TRBJ1-1; 8 bases map to TRBD1. This CDR3 has 13 residues. Germline assignment: CDR1 MNHEY and CDR2 SVGAGI. The V segment lost 2 bases and the J segment 9 bases; nucleotides outside the gene matches: 5. The CDR3 sequence is CASSYPGTGQAFF. DNA for the CDR3: TGTGCCAGCAGTTACCCCGGGACAGGCCAAGCTTTCTTT.

J is TRBJ2-7 and V is TRBV6-6; TRBD2 matches 7 bases. Germline CDR1 MNHNY, CDR2 SVGAGI (reference sequence). V lost 11 bases and J lost 2; bases outside the gene matches: 6. The CDR3 has 12 residues. The CDR3 nucleotides are TGTGCCTCTCGGGAGGAGACCTACGAGCAGTACTTC. Its translation is CASREETYEQYF.

The chain carries TRBV4-1 and TRBJ2-2; D unresolved. Germline loops: CDR1 MGHRA, CDR2 YSYEKL. V lost 4 bases and J lost 1, with 10 bases in between. The length of the CDR3 is 15 residues. The CDR3, as DNA: TGCGCCAGCAGCCCCCAGGAAGGGAACACCGGGGAGCTGTTTTTT. It codes for CASSPQEGNTGELFF.

Written as DNA, the CDR3 is TGTGCCAGCAGTTACTCCCGGGGAAGGTATGAGCAGTTCTTC. This codes for CASSYSRGRYEQFF. The chain has TRBV6-5 and TRBJ2-1; D is possibly TRBD2 (5 bases). The CDR3 runs to 14 residues. The V end was cut by 0 bases, the J end by 8 bases, with 11 bases between. Per the germline V gene, CDR1 is MNHEY and CDR2 is SVGAGI.

This sequence joins TRBV7-9 and TRBJ1-5; D unclear. This CDR3 has 12 amino acids. The germline V gene has CDR1 SEHNR and CDR2 FQNEAQ (reference sequence). V lost 5 bases to trimming and J lost 6 bases, with 8 bases between them. The CDR3 loop is CASSRVGQPQHF. In DNA form, the CDR3 reads TGTGCCAGCAGCCGGGTAGGTCAGCCCCAGCATTTT.

This clone was counted a single time. This chain links TRBV6-5 with TRBJ1-1; possibly TRBD1 for D (6 bases). The germline V gene encodes CDR1 MNHEY and CDR2 SVGAGI. Deletions cut 2 bases from V and 6 bases from J, with 10 bases between. The CDR3 spans 13 residues. The CDR3 bases are TGTGCCAGCAGTTACCTGGACAGACCTGAAGCTTTCTTT. Translated, it gives CASSYLDRPEAFF.

The J gene is TRBJ2-5, the V gene TRBV15; D is perhaps TRBD2 (5 bases). V shed 3 bases and J shed 2 bases, with 13 bases lying between them. Germline V gene sequence: CDR1 LNHNV, CDR2 YYDKDF (reference sequence). The CDR3 consists of 15 residues. CDR3 nucleotides: TGTGCCACCAGCAGCGGTCCGGGATTACAAGAGACCCAGTACTTC. Translated: CATSSGPGLQETQYF.

The sample holds one count of this clone. The chain is built from TRBV5-4 and TRBJ2-2; D may be TRBD1 (6 bases). This CDR3 is 16 amino acids long. Per the germline V gene, CDR1 is SGHNT and CDR2 is YYREEE (reference sequence). The V gene lost 4 bases and the J gene lost 2 bases, with 15 bases spanning the gap. The CDR3 protein is CASSRKTGRNTGELFF. The CDR3 DNA sequence: TGTGCCAGCAGCAGGAAGACAGGAAGAAACACCGGGGAGCTGTTTTTT. Full variable domain (missing parts from reference TRBV5-4 and TRBJ2-2): ETGVTQSPTHLIKTRGQQVTLRCSSQSGHNTVSWYQQALGQGPQFIFQYYREEENGRGNFPPRFSGLQFPNYSSELNVNALELDDSALYLCASSRKTGRNTGELFFGEGSRLTVL.

The V call is TRBV10-3, the J call TRBJ1-6; D not certain. This CDR3 comprises 13 residues. Trimming took 7 bases from V and 9 from J, leaving 13 bases between them. From germline, CDR1 is ENHRY and CDR2 SYGVKD. The CDR3 region has the DNA TGTGCCATCAAATCGGCGGAACTTTCACCCCTCCACTTT. It codes for CAIKSAELSPLHF.

This clone was detected once. The chain combines TRBV6-6 with TRBJ2-7; a possible D gene is TRBD1 (6 bases). The CDR3 runs to 14 residues. The V gene lost 5 bases and the J gene lost 0 bases, with 11 bases spanning the gap. Looked up from germline, CDR1 is MNHNY and CDR2 is SVGAGI (reference sequence). The CDR3 loop reads CASSDQGTSYEQYF. CDR3 nucleotide sequence: TGTGCCAGCAGTGACCAGGGGACCTCCTACGAGCAGTACTTC.

The genes are TRBV19 and TRBJ1-6, with a weak D call TRBD1 (5 bases). Germline CDR1 is LNHDA and CDR2 is SQIVND (reference sequence). The ends were cut back, 9 bases at V and 3 bases at J, with 12 bases in the middle. The CDR3 totals 14 residues. The CDR3 is CARQGFYYNSPLHF. CDR3 coding DNA: TGTGCCAGGCAGGGTTTTTACTATAATTCACCCCTCCACTTT.

The V and J genes are TRBV5-1 and TRBJ1-5; 7 bases map to TRBD1. Germline V gene data show CDR1 as SGHRS and CDR2 as YFSETQ. The CDR3 totals 15 residues. The ends lost 4 bases at V and 4 bases at J; junction bases unmatched: 8. DNA for the CDR3: TGCGCCAGCAGCCCCACAGGGGACCTAAATCAGCCCCAGCATTTT. This sequence encodes CASSPTGDLNQPQHF. Complete variable domain (other parts from reference TRBV5-1 and TRBJ1-5): KAGVTQTPRYLIKTRGQQVTLSCSPISGHRSVSWYQQTPGQGLQFLFEYFSETQRNKGNFPGRFSGRQFSNSRSEMNVSTLELGDSALYLCASSPTGDLNQPQHFGDGTRLSIL.

This chain joins TRBV10-3 and TRBJ2-7; D perhaps matches TRBD2 (6 bases). The V end lost 6 bases, the J end lost 6 bases, and 18 bases lay between the germline ends. Germline CDR1 reads ENHRY; CDR2 reads SYGVKD. This CDR3 contains 14 residues. CDR3 coding DNA: TGTGCCATCAGGGAGGGCATCGCAGTGAGCGAGCAGTACTTC. Protein: CAIREGIAVSEQYF.

In this sample, this clone turned up once. The chain combines TRBV11-2 with TRBJ2-1; D might be TRBD2 (5 bases). Germline V gene data show CDR1 as SGHAT and CDR2 as FQNNGV. The V and J ends lost 1 base and 8 bases respectively, with 9 bases between them. CDR3 length: 13 amino acids. The CDR3 region is CASSLALGDEQFF. CDR3 nucleotides: TGTGCCAGCAGCTTAGCGTTGGGAGATGAGCAGTTCTTC.

The chain recombines TRBV20-1 with TRBJ2-1; tentative D call: TRBD2 (6 bases). In germline, CDR1 is DFQATT, CDR2 SNEGSKA (reference sequence). The CDR3 is 15 residues long. The V and J ends lost 3 bases and 7 bases respectively, with 19 bases between them. CDR3 sequence (DNA): TGCAGTGCTAGTTGGATGGGACTCCGGGTGAATGAGCAGTTCTTC. As protein: CSASWMGLRVNEQFF.

V and J are TRBV7-9 and TRBJ1-2; D is possibly TRBD1 (5 bases). Trimming left V 5 bases short and J 6 bases short, with 19 bases between. The CDR3 is 15 amino acids. The V gene's germline CDR1 is SEHNR and CDR2 FQNEAQ (reference sequence). CDR3 in amino acids: CASSPRGGGADGYTF. CDR3 sequence (DNA): TGTGCCAGCAGCCCGAGGGGCGGGGGTGCCGATGGCTACACCTTC.

The V and J genes are TRBV24-1 and TRBJ2-1, with D perhaps assigned TRBD1 or TRBD2 (5 bases each). Per germline, CDR1 KGHDR and CDR2 SFDVKD. The CDR3 is 14 residues long. V lost 5 bases, J lost 1 base, and 8 bases lay in between. CDR3 DNA: TGTGCCACCAGTGCTGGGGGATCCTACAATGAGCAGTTCTTC. It translates to CATSAGGSYNEQFF.

The CDR3: CASSLFGQGKSGSGKLFF. In DNA form, the CDR3 reads TGTGCCAGCAGTTTATTCGGACAGGGGAAGAGTGGATCTGGAAAACTGTTTTTT. The chain links TRBV28 to TRBJ1-4; 9 nucleotides agree with TRBD1. Unmatched junction bases numbered 16, after V lost 1 base and J lost 10 bases. Germline assignment: CDR1 MDHEN and CDR2 SYDVKM. The CDR3 runs 18 residues. Full variable domain (remainder filled in from reference TRBV28 and TRBJ1-4): DVKVTQSSRYLVKRTGEKVFLECVQDMDHENMFWYRQDPGLGLRLIYFSYDVKMKEKGDIPEGYSVSREKKERFSLILESASTNQTSMYLCASSLFGQGKSGSGKLFFGSGTQLSVL.